This record covers a single T cell receptor (beta chain). Its target is unknown. The CDR3 has 16 residues. J lost 9 bases, V lost 5 bases, and 14 bases had no gene match. Germline values: CDR1 PRHDT, CDR2 FYEKMQ (reference sequence). Primers: 60 Vbeta forward and 13 Jbeta reverse. Data came from immunoSEQ multiplex PCR; TCRdb stores just in-frame clones and leaves some out. The sample holds 75,000 to 90,000 clones, 85% seen once. These data are taken from a study of cytomegalovirus exposure and HLA in healthy donors. Regarding the study as a whole: Cytomegalovirus association was assigned to approximately 180 TCR beta chains. The records held CMV serostatus as the only immune exposure information.

Specimen: PBMCs. This clonotype originated in a man in his forties or fifties in good health and CMV-seropositive. J is TRBJ2-1 and V is TRBV13; 9 bases map to TRBD2. CDR3 loop: CASSTQGAGGQVEQFF. For the CDR3, the DNA is TGTGCCAGCAGCACTCAAGGGGCGGGAGGGCAGGTTGAGCAGTTCTTC. Complete variable domain (other parts from reference TRBV13 and TRBJ2-1): AAGVIQSPRHLIKEKRETATLKCYPIPRHDTVYWYQQGPGQDPQFLISFYEKMQSDKGSIPDRFSAQQFSDYHSELNMSSLELGDSALYFCASSTQGAGGQVEQFFGPGTRLTVL.